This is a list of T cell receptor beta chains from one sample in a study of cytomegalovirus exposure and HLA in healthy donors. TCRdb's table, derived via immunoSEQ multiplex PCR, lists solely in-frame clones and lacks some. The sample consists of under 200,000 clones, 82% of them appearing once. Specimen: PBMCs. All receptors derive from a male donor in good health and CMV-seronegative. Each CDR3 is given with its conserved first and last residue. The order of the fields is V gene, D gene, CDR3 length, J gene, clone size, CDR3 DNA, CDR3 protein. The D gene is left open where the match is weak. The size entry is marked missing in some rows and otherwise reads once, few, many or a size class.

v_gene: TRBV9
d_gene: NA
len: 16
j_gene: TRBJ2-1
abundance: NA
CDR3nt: TGTGCCAGCAGCGTAGGCGTCGGGAGCTCCTACAATGAGCAGTTCTTC
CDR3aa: CASSVGVGSSYNEQFF

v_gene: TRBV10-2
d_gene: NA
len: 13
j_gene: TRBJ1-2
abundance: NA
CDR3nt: TGCGCCAGCAGACAGGGATTTACCTATGGCTACACCTTC
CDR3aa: CASRQGFTYGYTF

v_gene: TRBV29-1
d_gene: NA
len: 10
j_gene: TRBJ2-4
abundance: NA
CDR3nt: TGCAGCGTTGTGCGGGACATTCAGTACTTC
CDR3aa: CSVVRDIQYF

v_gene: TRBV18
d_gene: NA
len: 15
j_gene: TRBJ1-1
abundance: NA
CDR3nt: TGTGCCAGCTCACCGAATTCGCCATCGGACACTGAAGCTTTCTTT
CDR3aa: CASSPNSPSDTEAFF

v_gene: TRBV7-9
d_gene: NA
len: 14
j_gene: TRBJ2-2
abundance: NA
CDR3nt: TGTGCCAGCAGCACGCCCGGGGGCACCGGGGAGCTGTTTTTT
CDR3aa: CASSTPGGTGELFF

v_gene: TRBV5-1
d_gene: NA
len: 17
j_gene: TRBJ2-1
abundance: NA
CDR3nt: TGCGCCAGCAGCGGGGAAGGGGCGGGGACGACCTACAATGAGCAGTTCTTC
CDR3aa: CASSGEGAGTTYNEQFF

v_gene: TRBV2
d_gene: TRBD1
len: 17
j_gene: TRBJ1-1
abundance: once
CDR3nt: TGTGCCAGCATTCTAGAACAGGGGAAGGGGATGAACACTGAAGCTTTCTTT
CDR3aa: CASILEQGKGMNTEAFF

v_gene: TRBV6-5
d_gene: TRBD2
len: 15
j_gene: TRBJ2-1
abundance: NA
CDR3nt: TGTGCCAGCAGTTACCGTAGCGGGGGGGCCGATGAGCAGTTCTTC
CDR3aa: CASSYRSGGADEQFF

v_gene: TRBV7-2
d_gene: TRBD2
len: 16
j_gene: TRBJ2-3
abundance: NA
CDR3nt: TGTGCCAGCAGCTTAAGGGGTAGCGGGAGTGCAGATACGCAGTATTTT
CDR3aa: CASSLRGSGSADTQYF

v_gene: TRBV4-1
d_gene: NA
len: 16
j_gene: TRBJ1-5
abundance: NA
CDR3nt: TGCGCCAGCAGCCAAGTAGTGGGGGGGCTGGGGCAGCCCCAGCATTTT
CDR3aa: CASSQVVGGLGQPQHF

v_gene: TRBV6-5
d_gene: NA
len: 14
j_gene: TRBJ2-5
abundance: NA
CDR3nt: TGTGCCAGCAGTTACCTGGACAGCCAAGAGACCCAGTACTTC
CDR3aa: CASSYLDSQETQYF

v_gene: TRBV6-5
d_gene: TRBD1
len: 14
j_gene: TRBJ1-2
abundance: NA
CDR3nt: TGTGCCAGCAGTTACGGGACAGGGGGCTATGGCTACACCTTC
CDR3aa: CASSYGTGGYGYTF

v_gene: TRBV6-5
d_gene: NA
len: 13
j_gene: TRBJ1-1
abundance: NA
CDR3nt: TGTGCCAGCAGTTACACTGGGGAGGCTGAAGCTTTCTTT
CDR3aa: CASSYTGEAEAFF

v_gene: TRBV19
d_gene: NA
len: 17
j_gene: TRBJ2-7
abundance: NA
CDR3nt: TGTGCCAGTAGTATATTTGGAGCCAAGAGCCGCTCCTACGAGCAGTACTTC
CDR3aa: CASSIFGAKSRSYEQYF

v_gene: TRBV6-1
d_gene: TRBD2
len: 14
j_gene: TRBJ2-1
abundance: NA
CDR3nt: TGTGCCAGCAGTGATATTCTAGCGGGAGGGGAGCAGTTCTTC
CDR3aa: CASSDILAGGEQFF

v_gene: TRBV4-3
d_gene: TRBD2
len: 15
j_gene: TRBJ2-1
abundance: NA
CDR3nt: TGCGCCAGCAGTCAGAGCGGGGGGGATTACAATGAGCAGTTCTTC
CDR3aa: CASSQSGGDYNEQFF

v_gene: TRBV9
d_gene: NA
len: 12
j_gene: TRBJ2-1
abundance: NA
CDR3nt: TGTGCCAGCAGCGCAACATACAATGAGCAGTTCTTC
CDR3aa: CASSATYNEQFF

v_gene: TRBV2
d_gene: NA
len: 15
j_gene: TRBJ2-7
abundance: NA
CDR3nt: TGTGCCAGCAGTGAAGGTGGGACACCGAGGTACGAGCAGTACTTC
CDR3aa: CASSEGGTPRYEQYF

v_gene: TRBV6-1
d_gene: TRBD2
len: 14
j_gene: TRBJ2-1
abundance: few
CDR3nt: TGTGCCAGCAGTGAACTAGCGGGAGGGAGGGAGCAGTTCTTC
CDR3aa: CASSELAGGREQFF

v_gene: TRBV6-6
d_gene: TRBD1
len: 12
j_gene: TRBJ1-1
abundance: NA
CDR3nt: TGTGCCAGCAGTTGGGACAGGGCTGAAGCTTTCTTT
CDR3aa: CASSWDRAEAFF

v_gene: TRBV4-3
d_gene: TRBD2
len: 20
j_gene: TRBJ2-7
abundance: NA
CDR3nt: TGCGCCAGCAGCCAAGAGGGGACTAGCGGGAGATGGGGTTTGCCCTACGAGCAGTACTTC
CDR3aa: CASSQEGTSGRWGLPYEQYF

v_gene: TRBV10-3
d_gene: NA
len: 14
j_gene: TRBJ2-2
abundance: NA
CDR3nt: TGTGCCATCAGTCCAGTGACTAACACCGGGGAGCTGTTTTTT
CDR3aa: CAISPVTNTGELFF

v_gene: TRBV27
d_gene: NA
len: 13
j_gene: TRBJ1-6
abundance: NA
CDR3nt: TGTGCCAGCCAAGAGGGCTACAATTCACCCCTCCACTTT
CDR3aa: CASQEGYNSPLHF

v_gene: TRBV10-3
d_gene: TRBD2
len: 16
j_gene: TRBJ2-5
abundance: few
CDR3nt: TGTGCCATCGGGGGACCCGGGACTAGCGGCAAAGAGACCCAGTACTTC
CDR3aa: CAIGGPGTSGKETQYF

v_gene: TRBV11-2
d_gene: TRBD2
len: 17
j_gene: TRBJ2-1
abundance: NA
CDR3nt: TGTGCCAGCAGCTTACTTTTCAGGCGGGGGGGCCAGGATGAGCAGTTCTTC
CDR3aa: CASSLLFRRGGQDEQFF

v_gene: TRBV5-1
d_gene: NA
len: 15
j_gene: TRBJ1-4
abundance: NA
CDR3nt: TGCGCCAGCGACGCTTGGGACACTCAAAATGAAAAACTGTTTTTT
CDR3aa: CASDAWDTQNEKLFF

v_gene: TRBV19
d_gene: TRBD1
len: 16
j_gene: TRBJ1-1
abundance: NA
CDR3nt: TGTGCCAGTAGTCCGACGACAGGGGGCTTGAACACTGAAGCTTTCTTT
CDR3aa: CASSPTTGGLNTEAFF

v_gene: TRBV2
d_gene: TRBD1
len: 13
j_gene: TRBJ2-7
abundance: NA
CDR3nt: TGTGTCACGCACAGGGGGCGCGTCCACGAGCAGTACTTC
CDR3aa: CVTHRGRVHEQYF

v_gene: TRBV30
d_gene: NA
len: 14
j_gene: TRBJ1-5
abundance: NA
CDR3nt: TGTGCCTGGAATGTGGCAGGGGACAATCAGCCCCAGCATTTT
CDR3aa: CAWNVAGDNQPQHF

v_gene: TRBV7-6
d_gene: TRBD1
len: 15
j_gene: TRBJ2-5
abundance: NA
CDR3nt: TGTGCCAGCAGCAACCGGGACAGGGGGACCGGGACCCAGTACTTC
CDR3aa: CASSNRDRGTGTQYF

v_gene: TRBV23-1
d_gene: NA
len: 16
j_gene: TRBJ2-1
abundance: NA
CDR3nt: TGCGCCAGCAGTCTCAAACGCGGCGGCTCCTACAATGAGCAGTTCTTC
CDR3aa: CASSLKRGGSYNEQFF

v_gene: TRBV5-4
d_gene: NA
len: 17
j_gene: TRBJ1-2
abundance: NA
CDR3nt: TGTGCCAGCAGCTTGGGAGGAGGGGCAGCCGCTAACTATGGCTACACCTTC
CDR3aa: CASSLGGGAAANYGYTF

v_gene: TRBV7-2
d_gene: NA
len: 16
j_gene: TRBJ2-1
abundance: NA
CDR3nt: TGTGCCAGCAGCTTAGTTGGGGGGAGCTCCTACAATGAGCAGTTCTTC
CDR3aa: CASSLVGGSSYNEQFF

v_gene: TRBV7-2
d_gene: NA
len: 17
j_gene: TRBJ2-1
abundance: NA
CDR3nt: TGTGCCAGCAGCTTAGACCCTGGAGTCAGGGCAAACAATGAGCAGTTCTTC
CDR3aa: CASSLDPGVRANNEQFF

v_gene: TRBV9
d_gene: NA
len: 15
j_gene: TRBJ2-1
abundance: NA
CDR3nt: TGTGCCAGCAGCGAGGGGGGGGGTCATCGCAATGAGCAGTTCTTC
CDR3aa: CASSEGGGHRNEQFF

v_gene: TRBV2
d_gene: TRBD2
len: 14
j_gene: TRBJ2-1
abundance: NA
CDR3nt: TGTGCCAGCAGAGTCGGAACGGGAGGTAGGGGGCAGTTCTTC
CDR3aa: CASRVGTGGRGQFF

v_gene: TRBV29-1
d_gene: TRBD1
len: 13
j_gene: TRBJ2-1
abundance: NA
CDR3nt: TGCAGCGTCGGACAGGGCAGTTTCAATGAGCAGTTCTTC
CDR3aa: CSVGQGSFNEQFF

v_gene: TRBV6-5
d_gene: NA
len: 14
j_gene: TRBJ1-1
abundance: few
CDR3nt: TGTGCCAGCAGTTACGGGGGGGTTAACACTGAAGCTTTCTTT
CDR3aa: CASSYGGVNTEAFF

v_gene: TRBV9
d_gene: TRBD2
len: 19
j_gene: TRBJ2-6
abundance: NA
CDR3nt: TGTGCCAGCAGCGTAGGGCGGGGGGGTCCTCTAGCTGGGGCCAACGTCCTGACTTTC
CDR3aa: CASSVGRGGPLAGANVLTF

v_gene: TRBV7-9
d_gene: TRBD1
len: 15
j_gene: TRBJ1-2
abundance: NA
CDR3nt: TGTGCCAGCAACGTCGGGACAGGCCTATTAGGTGGCTACACCTTC
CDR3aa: CASNVGTGLLGGYTF

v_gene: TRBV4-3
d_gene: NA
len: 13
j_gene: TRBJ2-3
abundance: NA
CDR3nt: TGCGCCAGCAGCCAAGCGTCGGCAGATACGCAGTATTTT
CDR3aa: CASSQASADTQYF

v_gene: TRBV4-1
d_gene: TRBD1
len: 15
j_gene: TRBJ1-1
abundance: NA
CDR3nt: TGCGCCAGCAGGGAAAGGGACAGGTTAAACACTGAAGCTTTCTTT
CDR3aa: CASRERDRLNTEAFF

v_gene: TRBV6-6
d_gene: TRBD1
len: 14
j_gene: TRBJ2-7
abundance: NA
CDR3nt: TGTGCCAGCAGTTACGGGACAGGGGGTTCGGGGCAGTACTTC
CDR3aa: CASSYGTGGSGQYF

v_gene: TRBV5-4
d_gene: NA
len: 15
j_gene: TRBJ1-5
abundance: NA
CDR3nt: TGTGCCAGCAGCAAAGGGAGGGATCGGGATCAGCCCCAGCATTTT
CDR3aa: CASSKGRDRDQPQHF

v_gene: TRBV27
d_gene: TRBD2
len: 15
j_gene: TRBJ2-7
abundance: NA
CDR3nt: TGTGCCAGCAGACACAATAGCGGGAAGGCCTACGAGCAGTACTTC
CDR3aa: CASRHNSGKAYEQYF

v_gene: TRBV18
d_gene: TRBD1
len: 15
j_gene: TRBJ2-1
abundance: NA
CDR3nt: TGTGCCAGCTCACCGGGACAGGGGGCGTACAATGAGCAGTTCTTC
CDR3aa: CASSPGQGAYNEQFF

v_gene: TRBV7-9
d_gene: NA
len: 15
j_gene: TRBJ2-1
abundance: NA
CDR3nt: TGTGCCAGCAGCATAGACTCAAGCTCCTACAATGAGCAGTTCTTC
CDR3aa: CASSIDSSSYNEQFF

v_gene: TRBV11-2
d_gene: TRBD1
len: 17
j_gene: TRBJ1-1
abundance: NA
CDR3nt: TGTGCCAGCAGCTTACGATCTGTGTGGACAGGGGTACCTGAAGCTTTCTTT
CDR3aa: CASSLRSVWTGVPEAFF